Following are 28 T cell receptor beta chains from one sample sequenced in a study of OX40 agonist ivuxolimab in advanced cancers. The assay was immunoSEQ multiplex PCR, and TCRdb's table has in-frame clones only and misses some. The sample has roughly 77,000 clones, roughly 92% seen once. Sample: CD4+ or CD8+ T cells sorted from blood, taken in a trial of the OX40 agonist ivuxolimab. The receptors shown here come from an adult with an advanced solid tumor such as melanoma, head and neck, liver or kidney cancer.

This clone showed up many times. This chain uses TRBV6-4 with TRBJ2-2; a weak D match, TRBD1 (5 bases). This CDR3 contains 14 residues. V was clipped by 2 bases and J by 4 bases, with 8 bases between them. In germline, CDR1 is MRHNA, CDR2 SNTAGT. This CDR3 reads CASSDRDSTGELFF. Here the CDR3 DNA reads TGTGCCAGCAGTGACCGCGACAGCACCGGGGAGCTGTTTTTT.

CDR3 DNA: TGTGCCAGCAGCGTAGGCCAGGGAGACTACGAGCAGTACTTC. Amino acids: CASSVGQGDYEQYF. The chain recombines TRBV9 with TRBJ2-7; D could derive from TRBD1 or TRBD2 (5 bases each). V shed 0 bases and J shed 3 bases, with 10 bases lying between them. CDR3 length: 14 amino acids. Germline CDR1 reads SGDLS; CDR2 reads YYNGEE.

This CDR3 reads CASSLEGALSQPQHF. CDR3 coding DNA: TGTGCCAGCAGCTTGGAAGGGGCGCTGTCTCAGCCCCAGCATTTT. The chain uses TRBV7-2 and TRBJ1-5, with D perhaps TRBD1 (5 bases). The germline CDR1 and CDR2 sequences are SGHTA and FQGNSA. V dropped 3 bases and J dropped 6 bases, with 15 bases sitting between them. The CDR3 runs 15 residues.

This clone was detected only once. This sample includes further DNA sequences coding for the same CDR3. This chain joins TRBV9 and TRBJ2-1; TRBD2 matches 10 bases. The junction had 1 base not matched to a gene; V was cut back by 1 base and J by 9 bases. CDR1 and CDR2 (germline): SGDLS, YYNGEE. CDR3 length equals 13 residues. Here the CDR3 reads CASSVTSGAEQFF. The CDR3 nucleotides read TGTGCCAGCAGCGTAACTAGCGGGGCTGAGCAGTTCTTC. Looking up the rest from reference TRBV9 and TRBJ2-1 gives the full variable domain: DSGVTQTPKHLITATGQRVTLRCSPRSGDLSVYWYQQSLDQGLQFLIQYYNGEERAKGNILERFSAQQFPDLHSELNLSSLELGDSALYFCASSVTSGAEQFFGPGTRLTVL.

V gene TRBV7-8 combines with J gene TRBJ2-7; D is unresolved. Trimming stripped 4 bases from V and 2 bases from J, with 6 bases between. This CDR3 contains 12 residues. The germline gives CDR1 SGHVS, CDR2 FQNEAQ. CDR3 nucleotides: TGTGCCAGCAGCTCGAACCCCTACGAGCAGTACTTC. It codes for CASSSNPYEQYF.

The V gene is TRBV10-2, the J gene TRBJ2-5, with D perhaps being TRBD1 or TRBD2 (6 bases each). The CDR3 covers 16 residues. Trimming took 0 bases from V and 4 from J, leaving 15 bases between them. The V gene's germline CDR1 is WSHSY and CDR2 SAAADI. CDR3 amino acids: CASSESRDISGETQYF. The CDR3 DNA reads as TGCGCCAGCAGTGAGTCGCGGGACATCTCAGGAGAGACCCAGTACTTC.

The V call is TRBV6-5, the J call TRBJ2-1, with D uncertain. V dropped 2 bases and J dropped 8 bases, with 7 bases sitting between them. The germline CDR1 and CDR2 sequences are MNHEY and SVGAGI. This CDR3 comprises 12 residues. The CDR3 protein is CASSYPSDEQFF. The CDR3, as DNA: TGTGCCAGCAGTTACCCGTCCGATGAGCAGTTCTTC.

The chain recombines TRBV10-3 with TRBJ2-7; 9 bases are a match to TRBD1. With 7 bases clipped from V and 7 bases from J, the junction kept 11 bases outside the gene matches. CDR1 ENHRY and CDR2 SYGVKD come from the germline V gene. This CDR3 has 14 residues. CDR3 sequence (DNA): TGTGCCATCATGGACAGGGGCACCTCTGAAGAGCAGTACTTC. It encodes CAIMDRGTSEEQYF.

The chain employs TRBV7-2 and TRBJ2-1, with TRBD2 as a possible D gene (6 bases). In germline, CDR1 is SGHTA, CDR2 FQGNSA. The CDR3 has 12 amino acids. Trimming removed 5 bases from V and 15 bases from J, with 17 bases in between. The CDR3 DNA follows: TGTGCCAGCAGCCCCGGGGGTCTGATTTCGTTCTTC. Protein: CASSPGGLISFF.

The genes are TRBV13 and TRBJ2-3; 8 bases align to TRBD2. The V segment lost 5 bases and the J segment 6 bases; nucleotides outside the gene matches: 16. Germline-derived CDR1 and CDR2 are PRHDT and FYEKMQ (reference sequence). This CDR3 region has 17 residues. CDR3 amino acids: CASSPAGAGVVGDTQYF. CDR3 DNA: TGTGCCAGCAGCCCCGCAGGAGCGGGGGTAGTCGGGGATACGCAGTATTTT. Full variable domain (remainder filled in from reference TRBV13 and TRBJ2-3): AAGVIQSPRHLIKEKRETATLKCYPIPRHDTVYWYQQGPGQDPQFLISFYEKMQSDKGSIPDRFSAQQFSDYHSELNMSSLELGDSALYFCASSPAGAGVVGDTQYFGPGTRLTVL.

V and J are TRBV12-5 and TRBJ2-2; no definite D call. The CDR3 is 12 residues long. Trimming took off 8 bases at V and 4 bases at J, with 8 bases between the two ends. Germline CDR1 reads LGHNT; CDR2 reads FRNRAP. CDR3 bases: TGTGCTAGTCGTCCGATCACCGGGGAGCTGTTTTTT. Translation gives CASRPITGELFF. The full variable domain, completed using reference TRBV12-5 and TRBJ2-2, is DARVTQTPRHKVTEMGQEVTMRCQPILGHNTVFWYRQTMMQGLELLAYFRNRAPLDDSGMPKDRFSAEMPDATLATLKIQPSEPRDSAVYFCASRPITGELFFGEGSRLTVL.

The chain carries TRBV10-3 and TRBJ2-7, with D possibly matching TRBD1 (6 bases). The CDR3 loop spans 14 amino acids. Trimming cost V 4 bases and J 5 bases, with 15 bases left between them. CDR1 is ENHRY, CDR2 SYGVKD, per germline. This CDR3 reads CAISAVQGLNEQYF. The CDR3 coding sequence is TGTGCCATCAGTGCGGTCCAGGGGCTGAACGAGCAGTACTTC.

The CDR3: CASSLAGGGINNSPLHF. The CDR3 DNA sequence: TGCGCCAGCAGCTTGGCCGGTGGGGGAATTAATAATTCACCCCTCCACTTT. The chain joins TRBV5-1 to TRBJ1-6; D possibly corresponds to TRBD1 (5 bases). V lost 0 bases, J lost 5 bases, and 15 bases lay in between. This CDR3 has 17 amino acids. Germline V gene lookup returns CDR1 SGHRS and CDR2 YFSETQ.

The CDR3 DNA sequence: TGTGCCAGCAGCTTGGGGGGCGCGGAGCTGTTTTTT. Protein product: CASSLGGAELFF. This sequence joins TRBV7-8 and TRBJ2-2; D possibly uses TRBD1 or TRBD2 (6 bases each). Germline V CDR1 and CDR2: SGHVS, FQNEAQ. This CDR3 contains 12 residues. V dropped 3 bases and J dropped 10 bases, with 9 bases sitting between them.

The CDR3 is CASSDGTSGGAVQYF. CDR3 bases: TGTGCCAGCAGCGACGGGACTAGCGGGGGGGCGGTACAGTACTTC. The chain employs TRBV9 and TRBJ2-7, with TRBD2 matching over 16 bases. Per the germline V gene, CDR1 is SGDLS and CDR2 is YYNGEE. V trimming: 3 bases; J trimming: 10 bases; junction bases outside the gene matches: 7. This CDR3 contains 15 residues.

The table lists this clone with a few counts. This chain joins TRBV7-9 and TRBJ1-2; the D is unclear. Trimming left V 11 bases short and J 1 base short, with 20 bases between. The CDR3 consists of 15 residues. CDR1 and CDR2 (germline): SEHNR, FQNEAQ (reference sequence). CDR3 region: CAGLGVRGDNYGYTF. CDR3 DNA sequence: TGTGCCGGACTCGGTGTCCGTGGAGATAACTATGGCTACACCTTC.

The chain is built from TRBV7-6 and TRBJ1-1; the D gene is possibly TRBD1 (5 bases). This CDR3 comprises 16 residues. Per germline, CDR1 SGHVS and CDR2 FNYEAQ. The V gene lost 3 bases and the J gene lost 1 base, with 15 bases spanning the gap. The CDR3 DNA reads as TGTGCCAGCAGCTTTAGCTCGGGGGGGGAGAACACTGAAGCTTTCTTT. Its translation: CASSFSSGGENTEAFF.

The genes are TRBV9 and TRBJ1-1; maybe TRBD1 (6 bases). CDR3 size: 14 residues. Germline V gene data show CDR1 as SGDLS and CDR2 as YYNGEE. V was trimmed by 4 bases and J by 6 bases, leaving 16 bases between them. CDR3 in amino acids: CASSTKTGRAEAFF. CDR3 nucleotide sequence: TGTGCCAGCAGCACAAAAACAGGGAGGGCTGAAGCTTTCTTT.

The chain combines TRBV5-1 with TRBJ2-3, with TRBD1 matching 7 bases. CDR1 is SGHRS, CDR2 YFSETQ, per germline. There are 13 residues in the CDR3. V lost 3 bases to trimming and J lost 4 bases; unmatched junction nucleotides: 2. For the CDR3, the DNA is TGCGCCAGCAGCTGGACAGGATCAGATACGCAGTATTTT. Protein product: CASSWTGSDTQYF.

The CDR3 is CASSEATGGGYTF. CDR3 nucleotides: TGTGCCAGCAGTGAGGCGACAGGGGGTGGCTACACCTTC. The chain is built from TRBV2 and TRBJ1-2; 9 nucleotides line up with TRBD1. CDR3 length equals 13 residues. J lost 7 bases, V lost 3 bases, and 3 bases had no gene match. Germline V gene data show CDR1 as SNHLY and CDR2 as FYNNEI.

This clone was seen more than once but under ten times. This chain joins TRBV9 and TRBJ1-5; the D is unclear. Germline assignment: CDR1 SGDLS and CDR2 YYNGEE. V lost 0 bases to trimming and J lost 0 bases, with 7 bases between them. The CDR3 runs 15 residues. This chain's CDR3 is CASSVGNTSNQPQHF. The CDR3 nucleotides are TGTGCCAGCAGCGTAGGGAACACTAGCAATCAGCCCCAGCATTTT.

The chain joins TRBV21-1 to TRBJ1-3; the D call TRBD1 from the table was never checked on the DNA. TRBV21-1 is tagged as a pseudogene. The CDR3 spans 15 residues. The CDR3 DNA follows: TGTGCCAGCGGGCCCGGGACAGTCTCTGGAAACACCATATATTTT. This translates into CASGPGTVSGNTIYF.

This chain uses TRBV7-8 with TRBJ2-7; TRBD2 matches 8 bases. Germline V gives CDR1 SGHVS, CDR2 FQNEAQ. The CDR3 covers 14 residues. V gave up 4 bases and J gave up 5 bases; unmatched junction bases: 7. The CDR3 loop is CASSSGGGYHEQYF. The CDR3 bases are TGTGCCAGCAGCTCGGGGGGGGGCTACCACGAGCAGTACTTC.

This rearrangement joins TRBV13 to TRBJ2-3; 12 bases line up with TRBD2. Germline V gives CDR1 PRHDT, CDR2 FYEKMQ (reference sequence). CDR3 length: 18 residues. V was clipped by 5 bases and J by 3 bases; unmatched bases: 12. The CDR3 DNA reads as TGTGCCAGCAGCCAACTTGGACTAGCGGGGTTAGAGACAGATACGCAGTATTTT. Translating it yields CASSQLGLAGLETDTQYF. Full variable domain (rest looked up from reference TRBV13 and TRBJ2-3): AAGVIQSPRHLIKEKRETATLKCYPIPRHDTVYWYQQGPGQDPQFLISFYEKMQSDKGSIPDRFSAQQFSDYHSELNMSSLELGDSALYFCASSQLGLAGLETDTQYFGPGTRLTVL.

This chain uses TRBV6-5 with TRBJ2-7; D tentatively fits TRBD1 or TRBD2 (5 bases each). V lost 4 bases and J lost 2, with 15 bases in between. CDR1 is MNHEY and CDR2 is SVGAGI in the germline V gene. The CDR3 has 15 amino acids. Here the CDR3 DNA reads TGTGCCAGCAGTTGGACTTGGGCGGACACCTACGAGCAGTACTTC. It codes for CASSWTWADTYEQYF.

This clone has a single count. The chain has TRBV9 and TRBJ2-7; 7 bases line up with TRBD1. V lost 3 bases and J lost 6; bases outside the gene matches: 15. Looked up from germline, CDR1 is SGDLS and CDR2 is YYNGEE. CDR3 length equals 16 residues. The CDR3 spells CASSAIGTAGLIEQYF. The CDR3 nucleotides read TGTGCCAGCAGCGCAATCGGGACAGCCGGTCTTATCGAGCAGTACTTC.

The chain carries TRBV5-4 and TRBJ2-7, with a tentative D call TRBD1 (5 bases). Germline V gives CDR1 SGHNT, CDR2 YYREEE (reference sequence). V gave up 7 bases and J gave up 3 bases, with 17 bases separating them. The CDR3 has 14 amino acids. Written as DNA, the CDR3 is TGTGCCAGCTGCTCAGAGCCAGGGAACTACGAGCAGTACTTC. Encoded protein: CASCSEPGNYEQYF. Full variable domain (rest looked up from reference TRBV5-4 and TRBJ2-7): ETGVTQSPTHLIKTRGQQVTLRCSSQSGHNTVSWYQQALGQGPQFIFQYYREEENGRGNFPPRFSGLQFPNYSSELNVNALELDDSALYLCASCSEPGNYEQYFGPGTRLTVT.

The chain is built from TRBV29-1 and TRBJ2-1; 8 bases fit TRBD1. The CDR3 totals 13 residues. V dropped 7 bases and J dropped 0; count of bases not matched to a gene: 2. Germline lookup yields CDR1 SQVTM and CDR2 ANQGSEA. Written as DNA, the CDR3 is TGCAGCGAAACAGGGGGCTCCTACAATGAGCAGTTCTTC. Translating gives CSETGGSYNEQFF.